These 8 T cell receptor beta chains originate from one sample sequenced in a study of blood T cell repertoires in COVID-19. Sequencing was performed with immunoSEQ multiplex PCR; in TCRdb, only in-frame clones are kept and a portion is missing. The data hold 150,000 to 200,000 clones, with 80% to 90% observed a single time. The source material was peripheral blood. Source of these receptors: a woman aged 18-29 years who had recovered from COVID-19.

The rearrangement joins TRBV29-1 to TRBJ2-5; D gene ambiguous. V gave up 1 base and J gave up 1 base, with 7 bases separating them. Per germline, CDR1 SQVTM and CDR2 ANQGSEA. The CDR3 is 13 residues long. CDR3 in DNA: TGCAGCGTTGAAGGCCAGATCCAAGAGACCCAGTACTTC. Translation gives CSVEGQIQETQYF.

This chain links TRBV30 with TRBJ2-3, with a possible D match to TRBD1 (7 bases). Germline V CDR1 and CDR2: GTSNPN, SVGIG (reference sequence). There are 15 residues in the CDR3. Trimming took off 0 bases at V and 6 bases at J, with 16 bases between the two ends. CDR3 region: CAWSVLQGRMDTQYF. The CDR3 region has the DNA TGTGCCTGGAGTGTATTACAGGGGAGGATGGATACGCAGTATTTT.

The rearrangement links TRBV4-3 to TRBJ1-5; D uncertain. Trimming removed 0 bases from V and 0 bases from J, with 6 bases in between. The CDR3 has 15 residues. CDR1 is LGHNA, CDR2 YSLEER, per germline. The CDR3 region has the DNA TGCGCCAGCAGCCAAGAACAACATAGCAATCAGCCCCAGCATTTT. Amino acids: CASSQEQHSNQPQHF.

V is TRBV19 and J is TRBJ2-1, with 7 positions matching TRBD1. Germline CDR1 and CDR2: LNHDA and SQIVND (reference sequence). The CDR3 contains 14 residues. With V trimmed by 7 bases and J by 5 bases, 8 bases remained unmatched. CDR3 nucleotide sequence: TGTGCCAGTACCCGAACAGGGGTCAACAATGAGCAGTTCTTC. It specifies CASTRTGVNNEQFF.

The chain joins TRBV7-2 to TRBJ2-1, with D uncertain. V shed 0 bases and J shed 12 bases, with 27 bases lying between them. This CDR3 is 18 amino acids long. Germline CDR1 and CDR2: SGHTA and FQGNSA. As DNA, the CDR3 is TGTGCCAGCAGCTTAGCGGGCCGGCCCGGCCTGAATACAATGAGGCAGTTCTTC. It specifies CASSLAGRPGLNTMRQFF.

This clone showed up just a few times. V is TRBV9 and J is TRBJ2-2, with D possibly being TRBD1 (6 bases). CDR3 size: 16 residues. The germline CDR1 and CDR2 sequences are SGDLS and YYNGEE. V lost 0 bases, J lost 1 base, and 10 bases lay in between. The CDR3 DNA follows: TGTGCCAGCAGCGTAGGAGGGGGTCGGAACACCGGGGAGCTGTTTTTT. Protein sequence: CASSVGGGRNTGELFF.

The V gene is TRBV2, the J gene TRBJ1-2; 7 nucleotides match TRBD1. Germline values: CDR1 SNHLY, CDR2 FYNNEI. The CDR3 length is 12 residues. Trimming cost V 9 bases and J 5 bases; bases outside gene matches: 6. CDR3 DNA sequence: TGTGCCAGGAATGACAGGGTTTATGGCTACACCTTC. Amino acid sequence: CARNDRVYGYTF.

The J gene is TRBJ1-5, the V gene TRBV6-5, with 8 bases that match TRBD1. The junction had 3 bases not matched to a gene; V was cut back by 5 bases and J by 6 bases. CDR3 size: 13 residues. Germline V lookup: CDR1 MNHEY, CDR2 SVGAGI. CDR3 bases: TGTGCCAGCAGTCAGGACAGGGCTCAGCCCCAGCATTTT. Translating it yields CASSQDRAQPQHF.